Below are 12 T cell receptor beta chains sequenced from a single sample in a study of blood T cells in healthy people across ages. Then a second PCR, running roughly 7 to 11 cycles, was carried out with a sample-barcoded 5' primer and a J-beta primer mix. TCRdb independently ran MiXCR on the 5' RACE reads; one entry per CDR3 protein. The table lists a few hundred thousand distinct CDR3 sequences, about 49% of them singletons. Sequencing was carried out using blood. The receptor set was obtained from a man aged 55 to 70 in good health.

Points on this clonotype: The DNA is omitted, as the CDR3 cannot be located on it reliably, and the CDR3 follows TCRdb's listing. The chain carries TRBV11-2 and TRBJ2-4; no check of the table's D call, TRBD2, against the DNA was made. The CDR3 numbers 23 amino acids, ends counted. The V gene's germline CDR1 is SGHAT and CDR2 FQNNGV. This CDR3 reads CASSFYICSARALAGQSKNIQYF.

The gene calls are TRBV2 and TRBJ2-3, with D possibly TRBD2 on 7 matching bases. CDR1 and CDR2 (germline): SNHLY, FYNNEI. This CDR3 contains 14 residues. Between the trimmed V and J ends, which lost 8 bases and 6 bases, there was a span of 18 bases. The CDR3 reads CASEGGGGRDTQYF. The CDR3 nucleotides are TGTGCCAGCGAGGGTGGGGGGGGGCGGGATACGCAGTATTTT. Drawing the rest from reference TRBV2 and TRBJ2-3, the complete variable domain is EPEVTQTPSHQVTQMGQEVILRCVPISNHLYFYWYRQILGQKVEFLVSFYNNEISEKSEIFDDQFSVERPDGSNFTLKIRSTKLEDSAMYFCASEGGGGRDTQYFGPGTRLTVL.

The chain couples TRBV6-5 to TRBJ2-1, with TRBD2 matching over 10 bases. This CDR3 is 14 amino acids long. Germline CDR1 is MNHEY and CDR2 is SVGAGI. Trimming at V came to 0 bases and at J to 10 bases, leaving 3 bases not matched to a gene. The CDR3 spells CASSYSPLAGEQFF. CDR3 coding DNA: TGTGCCAGCAGTTACTCGCCACTAGCGGGGGAGCAGTTCTTC.

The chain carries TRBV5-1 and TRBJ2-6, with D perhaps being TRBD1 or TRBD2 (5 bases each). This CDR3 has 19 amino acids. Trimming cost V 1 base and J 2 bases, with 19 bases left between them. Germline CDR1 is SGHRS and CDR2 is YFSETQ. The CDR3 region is CASSLSPQRQTTGANVLTF. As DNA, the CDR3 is TGCGCCAGCAGCTTGAGCCCGCAACGACAGACTACTGGGGCCAACGTCCTGACTTTC.

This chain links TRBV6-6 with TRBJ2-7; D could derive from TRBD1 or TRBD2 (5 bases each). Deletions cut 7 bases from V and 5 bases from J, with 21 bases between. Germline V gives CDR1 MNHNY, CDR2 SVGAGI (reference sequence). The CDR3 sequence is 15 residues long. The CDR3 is CASTPPTAGTHEQYF. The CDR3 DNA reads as TGTGCCAGCACCCCTCCGACGGCAGGGACCCACGAGCAGTACTTC.

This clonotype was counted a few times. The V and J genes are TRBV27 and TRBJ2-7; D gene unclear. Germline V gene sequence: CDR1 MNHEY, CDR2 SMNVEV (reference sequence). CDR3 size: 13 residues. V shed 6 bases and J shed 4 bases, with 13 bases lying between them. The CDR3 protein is CASSLTTEYEQYF. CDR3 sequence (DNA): TGTGCCAGCAGCCTCACGACTGAGTACGAGCAGTACTTC.

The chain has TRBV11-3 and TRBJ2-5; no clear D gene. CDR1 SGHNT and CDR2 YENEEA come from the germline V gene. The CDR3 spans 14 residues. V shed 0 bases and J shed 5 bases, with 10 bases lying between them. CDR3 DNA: TGTGCCAGCAGCTTAGAGTCAGGCTCCGAGACCCAGTACTTC. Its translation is CASSLESGSETQYF. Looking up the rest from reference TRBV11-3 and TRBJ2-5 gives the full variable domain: EAGVVQSPRYKIIEKKQPVAFWCNPISGHNTLYWYLQNLGQGPELLIRYENEEAVDDSQLPKDRFSAERLKGVDSTLKIQPAELGDSAVYLCASSLESGSETQYFGPGTRLLVL.

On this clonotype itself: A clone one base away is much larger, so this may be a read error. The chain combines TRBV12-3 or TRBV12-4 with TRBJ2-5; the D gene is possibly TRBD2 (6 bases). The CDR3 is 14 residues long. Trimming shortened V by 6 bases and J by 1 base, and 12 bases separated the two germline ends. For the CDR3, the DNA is TGTGCCAGCAGGGAGGGACGGAGCCAAGAGACCCAGTACTTC. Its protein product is CASREGRSQETQYF.

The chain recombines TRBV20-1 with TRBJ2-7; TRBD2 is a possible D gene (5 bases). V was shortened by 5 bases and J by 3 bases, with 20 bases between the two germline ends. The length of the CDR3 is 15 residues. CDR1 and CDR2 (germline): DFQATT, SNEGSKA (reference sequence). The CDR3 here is CSAGRAAPPYYEQYF. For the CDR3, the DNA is TGCAGTGCTGGGCGGGCCGCCCCCCCGTACTACGAGCAGTACTTC.

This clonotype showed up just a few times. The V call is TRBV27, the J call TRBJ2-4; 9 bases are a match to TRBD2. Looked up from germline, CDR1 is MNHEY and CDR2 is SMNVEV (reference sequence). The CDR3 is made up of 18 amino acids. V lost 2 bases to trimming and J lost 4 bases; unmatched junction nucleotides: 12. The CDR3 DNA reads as TGTGCCAGCAGTTTAAAGGCTGCGGGAGGGCCTGAAAAAAACATTCAGTACTTC. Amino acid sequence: CASSLKAAGGPEKNIQYF.

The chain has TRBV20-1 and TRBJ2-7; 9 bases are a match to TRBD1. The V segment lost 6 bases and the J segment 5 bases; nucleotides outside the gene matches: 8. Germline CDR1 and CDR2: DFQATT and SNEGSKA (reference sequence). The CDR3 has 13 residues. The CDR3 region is CSAEYRGLNEQYF. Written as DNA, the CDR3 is TGCAGTGCCGAATACAGGGGGCTTAACGAGCAGTACTTC.

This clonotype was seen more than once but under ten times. The CDR3 nucleotides read TGTGCCAGCAGTGAACGGCAGGGAAAAGGGACCCAGTACTTC. Encoded protein: CASSERQGKGTQYF. This chain joins TRBV2 and TRBJ2-7, with D perhaps matching TRBD1 (5 bases). The DNA end is more similar to TRBJ2-5, so the J call may be wrong. CDR3 length: 14 amino acids. In germline, CDR1 is SNHLY, CDR2 FYNNEI.